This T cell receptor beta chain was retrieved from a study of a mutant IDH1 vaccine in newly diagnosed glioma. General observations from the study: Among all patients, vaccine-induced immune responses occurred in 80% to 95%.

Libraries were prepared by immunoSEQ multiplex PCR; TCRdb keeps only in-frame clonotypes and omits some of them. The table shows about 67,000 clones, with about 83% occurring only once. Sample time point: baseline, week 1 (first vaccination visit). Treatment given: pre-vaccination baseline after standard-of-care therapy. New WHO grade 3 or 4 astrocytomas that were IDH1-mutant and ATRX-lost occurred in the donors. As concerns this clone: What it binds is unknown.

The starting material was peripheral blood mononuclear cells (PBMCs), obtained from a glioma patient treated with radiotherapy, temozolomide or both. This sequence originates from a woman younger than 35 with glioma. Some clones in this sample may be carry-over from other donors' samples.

The CDR3 sequence is CASSLAVNTEAFF. The CDR3 bases are TGCGCCAGCAGCTTGGCGGTGAACACTGAAGCTTTCTTT. The chain couples TRBV5-1 to TRBJ1-1; D is unclear. This CDR3 has 13 residues. V lost 0 bases, J lost 0 bases, and 3 bases lay in between. The V gene's germline CDR1 is SGHRS and CDR2 YFSETQ. The variable domain in full, with the rest retrieved from reference TRBV5-1 and TRBJ1-1, is KAGVTQTPRYLIKTRGQQVTLSCSPISGHRSVSWYQQTPGQGLQFLFEYFSETQRNKGNFPGRFSGRQFSNSRSEMNVSTLELGDSALYLCASSLAVNTEAFFGQGTRLTVV.